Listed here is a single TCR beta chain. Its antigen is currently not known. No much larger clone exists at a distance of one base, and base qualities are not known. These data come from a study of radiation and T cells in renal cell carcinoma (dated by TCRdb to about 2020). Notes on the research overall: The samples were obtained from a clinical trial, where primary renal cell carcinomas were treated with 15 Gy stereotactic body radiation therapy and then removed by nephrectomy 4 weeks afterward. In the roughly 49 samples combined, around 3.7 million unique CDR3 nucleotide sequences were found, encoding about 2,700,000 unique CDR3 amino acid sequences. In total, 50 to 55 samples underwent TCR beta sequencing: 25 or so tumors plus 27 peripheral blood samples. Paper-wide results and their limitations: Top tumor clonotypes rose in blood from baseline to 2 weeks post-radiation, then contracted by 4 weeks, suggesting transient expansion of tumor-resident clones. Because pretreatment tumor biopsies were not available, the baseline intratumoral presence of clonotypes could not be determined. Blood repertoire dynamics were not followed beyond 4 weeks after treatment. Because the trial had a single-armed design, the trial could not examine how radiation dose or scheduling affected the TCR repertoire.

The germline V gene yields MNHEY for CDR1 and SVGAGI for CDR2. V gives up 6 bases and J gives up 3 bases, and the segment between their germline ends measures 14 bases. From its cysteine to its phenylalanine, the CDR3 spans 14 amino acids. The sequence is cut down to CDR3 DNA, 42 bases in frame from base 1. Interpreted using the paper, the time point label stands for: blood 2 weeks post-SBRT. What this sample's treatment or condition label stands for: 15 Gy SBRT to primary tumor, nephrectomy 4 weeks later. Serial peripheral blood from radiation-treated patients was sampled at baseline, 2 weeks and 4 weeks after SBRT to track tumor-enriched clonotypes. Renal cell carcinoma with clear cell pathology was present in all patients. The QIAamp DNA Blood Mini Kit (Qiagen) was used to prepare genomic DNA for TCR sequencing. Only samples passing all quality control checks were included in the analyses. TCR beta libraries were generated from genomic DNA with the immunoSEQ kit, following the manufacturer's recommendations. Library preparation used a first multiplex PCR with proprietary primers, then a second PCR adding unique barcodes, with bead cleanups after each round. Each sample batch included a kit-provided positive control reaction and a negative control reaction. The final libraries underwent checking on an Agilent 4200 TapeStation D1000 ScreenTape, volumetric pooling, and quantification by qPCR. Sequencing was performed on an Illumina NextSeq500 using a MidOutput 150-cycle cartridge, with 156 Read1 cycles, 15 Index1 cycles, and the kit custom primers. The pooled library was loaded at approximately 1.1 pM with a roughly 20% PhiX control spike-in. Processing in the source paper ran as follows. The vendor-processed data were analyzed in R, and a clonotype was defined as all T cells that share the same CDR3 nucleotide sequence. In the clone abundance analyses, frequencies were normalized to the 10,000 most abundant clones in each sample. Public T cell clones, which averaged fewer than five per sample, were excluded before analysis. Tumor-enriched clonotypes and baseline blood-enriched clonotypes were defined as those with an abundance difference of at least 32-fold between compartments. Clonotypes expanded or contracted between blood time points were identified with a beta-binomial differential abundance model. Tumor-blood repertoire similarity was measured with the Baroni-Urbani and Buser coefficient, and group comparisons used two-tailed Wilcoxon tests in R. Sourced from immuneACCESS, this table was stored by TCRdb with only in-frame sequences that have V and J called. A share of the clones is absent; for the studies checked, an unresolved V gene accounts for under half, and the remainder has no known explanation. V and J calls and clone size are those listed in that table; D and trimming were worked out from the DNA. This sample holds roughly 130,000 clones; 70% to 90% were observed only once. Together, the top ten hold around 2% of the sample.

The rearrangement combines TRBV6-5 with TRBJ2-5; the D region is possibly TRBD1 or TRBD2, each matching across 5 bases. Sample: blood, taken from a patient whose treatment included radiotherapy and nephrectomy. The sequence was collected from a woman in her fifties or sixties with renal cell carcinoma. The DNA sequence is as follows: TGTGCCAGCAGCCCCGCCGGGACCAAAGAGACCCAGTACTTC. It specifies CASSPAGTKETQYF.